Sequencing of this T cell receptor beta chain was carried out in a study of regulatory T cells in long-lasting Graves disease. General observations from the study: With persistent disease, TRBV28, TRBJ1-2 and TRBJ2-5 were the favored segments.

Time point specified: newly diagnosed GD, antithyroid drugs for less than 3 months. After RNA was extracted from PBMCs, the TCR library was made from it. Details on this clonotype: What it recognizes is unknown.

CDR3 regions were amplified by Arm-PCR using iRepertoire HTBI primers to build TCR beta libraries. TCRdb re-analysed the multiplex PCR reads in MiXCR, keeping a single row per CDR3 protein. The sample lists about 460,000 distinct CDR3 sequences, about 14% occurring once. V trimming: 10 bases; J trimming: 7 bases; junction bases outside the gene matches: 10. Germline CDR1 reads ENHRY; CDR2 reads SYGVKD. The CDR3 extends over 14 amino acids. The data also belong to a second study, concerning T cells in Graves' hyperthyroidism and ophthalmopathy.

This clonotype was obtained from a woman aged 45-60 years with Graves disease. The V gene is TRBV10-3, the J gene TRBJ1-4; 9 nucleotides align to TRBD1. The sequenced sample was peripheral blood mononuclear cells (PBMCs), obtained at new diagnosis, from a patient treated with antithyroid drugs. CDR3: CASRPGQGGEKLFF. The CDR3 DNA is TGTGCCAGCAGACCGGGACAGGGAGGTGAAAAACTGTTTTTT.